This entry lists 9 T cell receptor beta chains sequenced from one sample in a study of blood T cell repertoires in COVID-19. Libraries were prepared by immunoSEQ multiplex PCR; TCRdb keeps only in-frame clonotypes and omits some of them. The table records roughly 66,000 clones, approximately 90% of them present only once. The sample was peripheral blood. All receptors come from a human donor in a cohort sampled during active COVID-19.

The chain links TRBV4-3 to TRBJ1-1; TRBD1 is a possible D gene (6 bases). The CDR3 spans 14 residues. In germline, CDR1 is LGHNA, CDR2 YSLEER. The V and J ends lost 4 bases and 4 bases respectively, with 13 bases between them. The CDR3 bases are TGCGCCAGCAGCCGAGAACAGGGACCCACTGAAGCTTTCTTT. It specifies CASSREQGPTEAFF.

For this clone: The junction differs from germline at one of its ends, possibly a read error. V gene TRBV7-7 combines with J gene TRBJ2-1; maybe TRBD2 (6 bases). Germline-derived CDR1 and CDR2 are SSHAT and FNYEAQ (reference sequence). The CDR3 is made up of 16 amino acids. CDR3 amino acids: CASSLGGARTYNEQFF. The CDR3 DNA reads TGTGCTAGCAGCTTGGGCGGGGCCCGAACCTACAATGAGCAGTTCTTC.

This rearrangement joins TRBV7-2 to TRBJ2-2; D is undetermined. V lost 1 base and J lost 3, with 6 bases in between. The germline V gene has CDR1 SGHTA and CDR2 FQGNSA. This CDR3 region has 14 residues. The CDR3 coding sequence is TGTGCCAGCAGCTTAGGGCTGCACACCGGGGAGCTGTTTTTT. This sequence encodes CASSLGLHTGELFF.

The chain is built from TRBV5-1 and TRBJ2-3, with TRBD2 matching over 13 bases. Germline lookup yields CDR1 SGHRS and CDR2 YFSETQ. The V gene end was trimmed by 4 bases and the J gene end by 4 bases; junction bases not matched to a gene: 12. The CDR3 spans 18 residues. The CDR3 coding sequence is TGCGCCAGCAGCCTAGGACTAGCGGGGGCGGGTGAACCAGATACGCAGTATTTT. As protein: CASSLGLAGAGEPDTQYF.

The rearrangement uses TRBV11-1 and TRBJ2-3; 8 bases are shared with TRBD1. The CDR3 loop spans 15 amino acids. With V trimmed by 5 bases and J by 5 bases, 9 bases remained unmatched. Germline values: CDR1 SGHAT, CDR2 FQDESV (reference sequence). The CDR3 nucleotides read TGTGCCAGCAGCCTGAGACAGGGGACGGGAGATACGCAGTATTTT. It codes for CASSLRQGTGDTQYF.

The chain combines TRBV21-1 with TRBJ2-1; the table calls TRBD2, which could not be checked here. TRBV21-1 is described as a pseudogene. CDR3 length equals 15 residues. CDR3 residues: CASSRLALSYNEQFF. The DNA for the CDR3 is TGTGCCAGCAGCAGACTAGCGCTATCCTACAATGAGCAGTTCTTC.

This chain joins TRBV27 and TRBJ1-2; perhaps TRBD1 as D (6 bases). The germline gives CDR1 MNHEY, CDR2 SMNVEV (reference sequence). Trimming cost V 2 bases and J 10 bases, with 11 bases left between them. The CDR3 is 12 residues long. The CDR3 loop reads CASSLTGGDYTF. In nucleotides, the CDR3 is TGTGCCAGCAGTTTAACGGGGGGCGACTACACCTTC.

The CDR3 protein is CSAPGGPYGYTF. Here the CDR3 DNA reads TGCAGCGCACCAGGGGGACCCTATGGCTACACCTTC. This chain connects TRBV29-1 to TRBJ1-2, with TRBD1 identical over 7 bases. CDR3 size: 12 residues. Germline CDR1 is SQVTM and CDR2 is ANQGSEA. The ends lost 7 bases at V and 4 bases at J; junction bases unmatched: 6.

This clone was recorded once. This rearrangement joins TRBV10-3 to TRBJ2-5; tentative D call: TRBD2 (6 bases). V was shortened by 4 bases and J by 2 bases, with 11 bases between the two germline ends. This CDR3 has 14 amino acids. Germline assignment: CDR1 ENHRY and CDR2 SYGVKD. CDR3 residues: CAISAQEGQETQYF. Written as DNA, the CDR3 is TGTGCCATCAGTGCCCAGGAGGGACAAGAGACCCAGTACTTC.